One and the same sample provided the 27 T cell receptor beta chains below, sequenced in a study of blood T cell repertoires in COVID-19. Some clones are missing from TCRdb's copy, which holds only in-frame ones; the method was immunoSEQ multiplex PCR. The table lists 80,000 to 100,000 clones, about 86% of them singletons. Sequenced input: peripheral blood. The receptors were gathered from a woman of 80 years or more in a cohort sampled during active or convalescent COVID-19.

V and J are TRBV28 and TRBJ2-3; 11 bases match TRBD2. Germline assignment: CDR1 MDHEN and CDR2 SYDVKM. J was trimmed by 10 bases and V by 7 bases; bases with no gene match: 19. The CDR3 contains 17 residues. The CDR3 region has the DNA TGTGCCAGCAACCAACCCCCGGGGACTAGCGGAGTGTTAGCGCAGTATTTT. Translation gives CASNQPPGTSGVLAQYF.

This clone appeared a few times. The chain employs TRBV10-3 and TRBJ1-2, with D perhaps matching TRBD1 (5 bases). Trimming cost V 6 bases and J 7 bases, with 15 bases left between them. There are 13 residues in the CDR3. The germline CDR1 and CDR2 sequences are ENHRY and SYGVKD. As DNA, the CDR3 is TGTGCCATCAGATCGACAGAAGGCGGTGGCTACACCTTC. Translation: CAIRSTEGGGYTF.

The rearrangement joins TRBV3-1 (or the pseudogene TRBV3-2) to TRBJ2-5; TRBD1 matches 9 bases. This CDR3 has 15 amino acids. Germline assignment: CDR1 LGHDT and CDR2 YNNKEL (reference sequence). Losses at the gene ends were 5 bases for V and 3 bases for J; bases not matched to a gene: 7. CDR3 DNA: TGTGCCAGCAGCAATACAGGGGGCGGGGAAGAGACCCAGTACTTC. Encoded protein: CASSNTGGGEETQYF.

The chain carries TRBV4-1 and TRBJ1-1; weak D call: TRBD1 (5 bases). V was pared by 3 bases and J by 0 bases, with 14 bases between. CDR1 and CDR2 from the germline V gene are MGHRA and YSYEKL. The CDR3 totals 16 residues. CDR3 coding DNA: TGCGCCAGCAGCCAGGACGCGGGACGGTTGAACACTGAAGCTTTCTTT. This encodes CASSQDAGRLNTEAFF.

The V gene is TRBV19, the J gene TRBJ1-1; D remains ambiguous. The CDR3 is 14 amino acids. V shed 3 bases and J shed 2 bases, with 10 bases lying between them. The germline CDR1 and CDR2 sequences are LNHDA and SQIVND (reference sequence). CDR3 DNA sequence: TGTGCCAGTAGTATGGGAGGAGATAACACTGAAGCTTTCTTT. Residues: CASSMGGDNTEAFF. The full variable domain, with the rest looked up from reference TRBV19 and TRBJ1-1, is DGGITQSPKYLFRKEGQNVTLSCEQNLNHDAMYWYRQDPGQGLRLIYYSQIVNDFQKGDIAEGYSVSREKKESFPLTVTSAQKNPTAFYLCASSMGGDNTEAFFGQGTRLTVV.

The rearrangement joins TRBV6-1 to TRBJ1-2, with unresolved D. CDR3 length: 12 residues. The V gene lost 2 bases and the J gene lost 4 bases, with 5 bases spanning the gap. Germline V gene data show CDR1 as MNHNS and CDR2 as SASEGT. In nucleotides, the CDR3 is TGTGCCAGCAGTGAACCCGGCTATGGCTACACCTTC. This codes for CASSEPGYGYTF.

This chain links TRBV11-2 with TRBJ2-1, with D possibly matching TRBD2 (6 bases). CDR1 is SGHAT and CDR2 is FQNNGV in the germline V gene. The CDR3 totals 16 residues. Trimming stripped 3 bases from V and 0 bases from J, with 12 bases between. The CDR3 DNA reads as TGTGCCAGCAGCTTGGGCGGGGCAAGCTCCTACAATGAGCAGTTCTTC. It encodes CASSLGGASSYNEQFF. The entire variable domain, with the rest obtained from reference TRBV11-2 and TRBJ2-1, is as follows: EAGVAQSPRYKIIEKRQSVAFWCNPISGHATLYWYQQILGQGPKLLIQFQNNGVVDDSQLPKDRFSAERLKGVDSTLKIQPAKLEDSAVYLCASSLGGASSYNEQFFGPGTRLTVL.

This clone was recorded only once. The chain has TRBV29-1 and TRBJ1-2, with unresolved D. The ends were cut back, 0 bases at V and 0 bases at J, with 17 bases in the middle. Germline CDR1 reads SQVTM; CDR2 reads ANQGSEA. The CDR3 loop spans 17 amino acids. CDR3 region: CSVEDPTHFGANYGYTF. The CDR3 DNA reads TGCAGCGTTGAAGATCCCACTCACTTTGGAGCTAACTATGGCTACACCTTC.

The V call is TRBV3-1 (or the pseudogene TRBV3-2), the J call TRBJ1-3; D remains unclear. Trimming left V 3 bases short and J 0 bases short, with 9 bases between. Germline CDR1 is LGHDT and CDR2 is YNNKEL (reference sequence). This CDR3 has 15 amino acids. The CDR3 loop reads CASSQQGLSGNTIYF. In DNA, the CDR3 is TGTGCCAGCAGCCAGCAAGGACTCTCTGGAAACACCATATATTTT.

The chain carries TRBV6-5 and TRBJ2-7; no reliable D call. V lost 7 bases and J 1 base, leaving 8 bases between the germline ends. There are 12 residues in the CDR3. Germline assignment: CDR1 MNHEY and CDR2 SVGAGI. The CDR3 is CASKSQSYEQYV. CDR3 DNA: TGTGCCAGCAAGTCACAGTCCTACGAGCAGTACGTC.

This chain joins TRBV7-2 and TRBJ2-1, with D possibly being TRBD1 (5 bases). CDR3 length: 15 amino acids. CDR1 is SGHTA and CDR2 is FQGNSA in the germline V gene. The V end lost 0 bases, the J end lost 8 bases, and 14 bases lay between the germline ends. The CDR3 sequence: CASSLAGQSSDEQFF. CDR3 bases: TGTGCCAGCAGCTTAGCGGGGCAGTCGAGTGATGAGCAGTTCTTC.

This chain links TRBV10-3 with TRBJ1-3; a possible D gene is TRBD1 (6 bases). Trimming cost V 7 bases and J 0 bases, with 7 bases left between them. CDR1 is ENHRY and CDR2 is SYGVKD in the germline V gene. The CDR3 is made up of 13 amino acids. The DNA for the CDR3 is TGTGCCATCAAGGACAGCTCTGGAAACACCATATATTTT. This encodes CAIKDSSGNTIYF.

CDR3 sequence (DNA): TGTGCCAGCGGGACAGGGAGACCCTCTGGGGGAAACACCATATATTTT. It is translated as CASGTGRPSGGNTIYF. V is TRBV19 and J is TRBJ1-3, with TRBD1 identical over 9 bases. V lost 9 bases to trimming and J lost 4 bases; unmatched junction nucleotides: 13. This CDR3 has 16 amino acids. Germline loops: CDR1 LNHDA, CDR2 SQIVND (reference sequence). The whole variable domain, remainder taken from reference TRBV19 and TRBJ1-3, is DGGITQSPKYLFRKEGQNVTLSCEQNLNHDAMYWYRQDPGQGLRLIYYSQIVNDFQKGDIAEGYSVSREKKESFPLTVTSAQKNPTAFYLCASGTGRPSGGNTIYFGEGSWLTVV.

This clone was detected only once. V usage is TRBV7-8 and J usage is TRBJ1-4; D unresolved. The CDR3 sequence is 14 residues long. Germline CDR1 SGHVS, CDR2 FQNEAQ. Trimming shortened V by 8 bases and J by 8 bases, and 18 bases separated the two germline ends. CDR3 DNA: TGTGCCAGCCCCTACGGAGGTCGAAACGAAAAACTGTTTTTT. This gives the protein CASPYGGRNEKLFF. Full variable domain (missing parts from reference TRBV7-8 and TRBJ1-4): GAGVSQSPRYKVAKRGQDVALRCDPISGHVSLFWYQQALGQGPEFLTYFQNEAQLDKSGLPSDRFFAERPEGSVSTLKIQRTQQEDSAVYLCASPYGGRNEKLFFGSGTQLSVL.

The V and J genes are TRBV7-9 and TRBJ2-7, with TRBD1 matching over 7 bases. V trimming: 3 bases; J trimming: 5 bases; junction bases outside the gene matches: 7. The germline V gene encodes CDR1 SEHNR and CDR2 FQNEAQ (reference sequence). The CDR3 extends over 14 amino acids. The DNA for the CDR3 is TGTGCCAGCAGCTTCCACCGGGACAGTGACGAGCAGTACTTC. Its protein product is CASSFHRDSDEQYF.

This clone was seen only once. The rearrangement uses TRBV5-1 and TRBJ2-2, with 7 bases lining up with TRBD1. J lost 6 bases, V lost 0 bases, and 8 bases had no gene match. Per the germline V gene, CDR1 is SGHRS and CDR2 is YFSETQ. The length of the CDR3 is 16 residues. CDR3 DNA: TGCGCCAGCAGCTTGGGAAGTAGCACAGGGGCCGGGGAGCTGTTTTTT. This encodes CASSLGSSTGAGELFF. Full variable domain (remainder filled in from reference TRBV5-1 and TRBJ2-2): KAGVTQTPRYLIKTRGQQVTLSCSPISGHRSVSWYQQTPGQGLQFLFEYFSETQRNKGNFPGRFSGRQFSNSRSEMNVSTLELGDSALYLCASSLGSSTGAGELFFGEGSRLTVL.

The chain joins TRBV11-3 to TRBJ1-6, with 8 positions matching TRBD1. V was pared by 1 base and J by 7 bases, with 9 bases of the junction left unmatched. Germline V gene data show CDR1 as SGHNT and CDR2 as YENEEA. The CDR3 consists of 17 residues. CDR3 sequence (DNA): TGTGCCAGCAGCTTAGGGGTGGACAGGGCTTCGAATTCACCCCTCCACTTT. Translating it yields CASSLGVDRASNSPLHF.

The chain has TRBV5-1 and TRBJ1-4; D not certain. The CDR3 runs to 15 residues. V lost 9 bases and J lost 8, with 23 bases in between. Germline lookup yields CDR1 SGHRS and CDR2 YFSETQ. The CDR3 coding sequence is TGCGCCACCAAAAAGGCAGGAAATTCCGTCGAAAAACTGTTTTTT. Translated, it gives CATKKAGNSVEKLFF.

The chain has TRBV24-1 and TRBJ1-2, with D unresolved. The germline CDR1 and CDR2 sequences are KGHDR and SFDVKD. The V gene lost 3 bases and the J gene lost 3 bases, with 7 bases spanning the gap. There are 13 residues in the CDR3. The CDR3 DNA reads as TGTGCCACCAGTGATGTACAGCACTATGGCTACACCTTC. Encoded protein: CATSDVQHYGYTF.

This clone was seen a handful of times. The chain joins TRBV24-1 to TRBJ2-1, with 10 bases aligning to TRBD2. The CDR3 is 14 residues long. Germline CDR1 KGHDR, CDR2 SFDVKD. The J segment lost 7 bases and the V segment lost 7 bases, leaving 6 bases of the junction unmatched. Here the CDR3 reads CATRAGGPKNEQFF. The CDR3 DNA is TGTGCCACCAGAGCGGGAGGGCCTAAGAATGAGCAGTTCTTC.

The rearrangement links TRBV10-1 to TRBJ1-4, with 8 bases fitting TRBD1. The V segment lost 6 bases and the J segment 2 bases; nucleotides outside the gene matches: 2. This CDR3 spans 14 amino acids. Germline-derived CDR1 and CDR2 are WNHNN and SYGVQD (reference sequence). Here the CDR3 reads CASSQGATNEKLFF. The CDR3 DNA reads as TGCGCCAGCAGCCAGGGGGCGACTAATGAAAAACTGTTTTTT.

The chain is built from TRBV2 and TRBJ1-5; 7 nucleotides agree with TRBD1. V lost 6 bases and J lost 2; bases outside the gene matches: 7. The germline CDR1 and CDR2 sequences are SNHLY and FYNNEI. The CDR3 covers 15 residues. The CDR3 nucleotides read TGTGCCAGCAGCAAAAGTGGACAGGGCAATCAGCCCCAGCATTTT. This encodes CASSKSGQGNQPQHF. Full variable domain (rest looked up from reference TRBV2 and TRBJ1-5): EPEVTQTPSHQVTQMGQEVILRCVPISNHLYFYWYRQILGQKVEFLVSFYNNEISEKSEIFDDQFSVERPDGSNFTLKIRSTKLEDSAMYFCASSKSGQGNQPQHFGDGTRLSIL.

The chain joins TRBV24-1 to TRBJ2-3; D remains ambiguous. Germline V CDR1 and CDR2: KGHDR, SFDVKD. This CDR3 spans 12 amino acids. With 9 bases removed from V and 1 base from J, the gap between germline ends came to 7 bases. CDR3 bases: TGTGCCACCGGCCTTGGCACAGATACGCAGTATTTT. Translation gives CATGLGTDTQYF.

The chain joins TRBV19 to TRBJ2-6; D unclear. CDR3 length: 18 amino acids. The V gene's germline CDR1 is LNHDA and CDR2 SQIVND (reference sequence). Between the trimmed V and J ends, which lost 3 bases and 0 bases, there was a span of 15 bases. Here the CDR3 DNA reads TGTGCCAGTAGTATGCGGAGTGGCAGCCTCTCTGGGGCCAACGTCCTGACTTTC. It encodes CASSMRSGSLSGANVLTF.

Only one count was recorded for this clone. The chain has TRBV28 and TRBJ1-5; 7 bases align to TRBD1. Per the germline V gene, CDR1 is MDHEN and CDR2 is SYDVKM. After removal of 4 bases from V and 1 base from J, the junction contained 10 bases not matched to a gene. CDR3 length: 17 residues. CDR3 DNA: TGTGCCAGCAGTTCACCCGGGACAGTCGGCAGCAATCAGCCCCAGCATTTT. It is translated as CASSSPGTVGSNQPQHF.

This sequence joins TRBV5-5 and TRBJ2-6, with 7 positions matching TRBD1. The CDR3 has 17 residues. Germline assignment: CDR1 SGHKS and CDR2 YYEKEE (reference sequence). Trimming cost V 0 bases and J 0 bases; bases outside gene matches: 3. The CDR3: CASSLGGTVSGANVLTF. In nucleotides, the CDR3 is TGTGCCAGCAGCTTGGGGGGGACAGTCTCTGGGGCCAACGTCCTGACTTTC. Supplemented by reference TRBV5-5 and TRBJ2-6, the full variable domain reads DAGVTQSPTHLIKTRGQQVTLRCSPISGHKSVSWYQQVLGQGPQFIFQYYEKEERGRGNFPDRFSARQFPNYSSELNVNALLLGDSALYLCASSLGGTVSGANVLTFGAGSRLTVL.

This rearrangement joins TRBV6-5 to TRBJ2-7, with 12 bases lining up with TRBD2. This CDR3 is 15 amino acids long. Trimming removed 8 bases from V and 8 bases from J; junction bases left unmatched: 13. In germline, CDR1 is MNHEY, CDR2 SVGAGI. The CDR3 sequence is CASGGGETSGSKQYV. The DNA of the CDR3 is TGTGCCAGCGGAGGTGGGGAGACTAGCGGGAGTAAGCAGTACGTC.